This T cell receptor (beta chain) originates from a study of Ad26.COV2.S vaccination and SARS-CoV-2 variants. On the study more broadly: A participant enrolled in the COV1001 Ad26.COV2.S trial arm provided the sample.

The treatment denotes: roughly 20 received Ad26.COV2.S at low or high dose, single or two shots; about 5 received placebo; per-sample allocation not given. Day 63 after the first injection of vaccine or placebo was the sampling time. Immunization relied on an Ad26 vector, which expressed Wuhan-strain SARS-CoV-2 spike. Trimming took 0 bases from V and 4 from J, leaving 12 bases between them. The CDR3 runs 14 residues. Looked up from germline, CDR1 is GTSNPN and CDR2 is SVGIG (reference sequence). Repertoires were generated with immunoSEQ multiplex PCR, while TCRdb's copy carries only in-frame clones and drops some. Among about 320,000 clones listed, about 85% were seen once.

The genes are TRBV30 and TRBJ2-5; D is perhaps TRBD2 (7 bases). The receptor was derived from a person aged 18 to 59 who received the Ad26.COV2.S COVID-19 vaccine or a placebo. The sample here was peripheral blood, taken in a trial of Ad26.COV2.S vaccine versus placebo. DNA for the CDR3: TGTGCCTGGAGTGTTGGAGGGGGGGGAGAGACCCAGTACTTC. Protein sequence: CAWSVGGGGETQYF.